Here is one T cell receptor (beta chain) with its context. Trimming pared 4 bases from V and 1 base from J, leaving 14 bases between. This CDR3 is built from 16 residues. Looked up from germline, CDR1 is SNHLY and CDR2 is FYNNEI. The data were obtained in a study of control samples from healthy donors and cancer patients. Here immunoSEQ multiplex PCR was the method, and the copy in TCRdb shows in-frame clones only, minus some. The sample includes almost 90,000 clones, 85% to 90% of them seen just once. The chain joins TRBV2 to TRBJ1-3, with D possibly matching TRBD1 (6 bases). This TCR was sampled from a woman between 40 and 50 years old in good health. Sequenced sample: blood. CDR3 amino acids: CASSVGGAPSGNTIYF. CDR3 in DNA: TGTGCCAGCAGTGTGGGGGGGGCCCCTTCTGGAAACACCATATATTTT.